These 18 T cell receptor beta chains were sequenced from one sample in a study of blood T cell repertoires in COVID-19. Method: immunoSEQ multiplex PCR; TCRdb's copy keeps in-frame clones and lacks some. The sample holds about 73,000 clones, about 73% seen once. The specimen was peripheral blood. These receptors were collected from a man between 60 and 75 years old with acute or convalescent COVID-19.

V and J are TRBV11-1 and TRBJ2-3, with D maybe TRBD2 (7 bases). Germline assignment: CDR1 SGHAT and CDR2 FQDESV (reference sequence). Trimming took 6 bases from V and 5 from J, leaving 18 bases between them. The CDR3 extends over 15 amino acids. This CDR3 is CASSSQGREQDTQYF. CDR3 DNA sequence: TGTGCCAGCAGTTCCCAGGGGAGGGAACAAGATACGCAGTATTTT.

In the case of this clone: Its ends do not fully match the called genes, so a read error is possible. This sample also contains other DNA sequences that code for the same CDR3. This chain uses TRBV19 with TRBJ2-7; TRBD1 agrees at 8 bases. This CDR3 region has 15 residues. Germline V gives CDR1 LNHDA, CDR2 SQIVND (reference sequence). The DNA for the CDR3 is TGTGCTAGTAGTATAAGGGGACAGGTTGTCTACGAGCAGTACTTC. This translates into CASSIRGQVVYEQYF.

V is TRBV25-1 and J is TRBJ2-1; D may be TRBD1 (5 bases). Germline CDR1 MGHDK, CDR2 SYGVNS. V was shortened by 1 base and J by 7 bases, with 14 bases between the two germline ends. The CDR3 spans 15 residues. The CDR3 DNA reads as TGTGCCAGCAGTGAATCAGGGTTCCTCGGTAATGAGCAGTTCTTC. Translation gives CASSESGFLGNEQFF.

The CDR3 is CASSDRATYGYTF. CDR3 nucleotide sequence: TGCGCCAGCAGTGACAGGGCGACCTATGGCTACACCTTC. The rearrangement joins TRBV10-1 to TRBJ1-2, with D perhaps TRBD1 (5 bases). CDR1 WNHNN and CDR2 SYGVQD come from the germline V gene (reference sequence). The V end lost 3 bases, the J end lost 4 bases, and 9 bases lay between the germline ends. The CDR3 has 13 residues.

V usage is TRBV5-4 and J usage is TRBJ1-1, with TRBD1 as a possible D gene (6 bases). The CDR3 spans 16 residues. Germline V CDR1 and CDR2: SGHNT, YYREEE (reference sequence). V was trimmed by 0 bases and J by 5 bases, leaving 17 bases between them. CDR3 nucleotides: TGTGCCAGCAGCTTGGCTTTCGGGGGGCAAGGAACTGAAGCTTTCTTT. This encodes CASSLAFGGQGTEAFF.

The CDR3 spells CAWGTSTTGTEAFF. The CDR3 DNA is TGTGCCTGGGGGACGTCGACGACGGGCACTGAAGCTTTCTTT. The chain employs TRBV30 and TRBJ1-1, with D possibly being TRBD1 (5 bases). The CDR3 extends over 14 amino acids. Germline CDR1 GTSNPN, CDR2 SVGIG (reference sequence). V lost 5 bases, J lost 4 bases, and 17 bases lay in between.

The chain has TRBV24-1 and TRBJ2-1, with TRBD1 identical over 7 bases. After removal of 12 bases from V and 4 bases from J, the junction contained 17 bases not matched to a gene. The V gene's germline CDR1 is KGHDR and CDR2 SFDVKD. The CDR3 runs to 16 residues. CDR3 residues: CAPNTIAPRGYNEQFF. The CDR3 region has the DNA TGTGCCCCCAATACCATAGCGCCCAGGGGGTACAATGAGCAGTTCTTC.

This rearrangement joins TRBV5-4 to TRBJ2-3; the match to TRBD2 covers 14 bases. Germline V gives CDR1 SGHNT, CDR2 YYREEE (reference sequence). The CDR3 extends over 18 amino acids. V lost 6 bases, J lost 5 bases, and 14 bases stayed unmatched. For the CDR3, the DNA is TGTGCCAGCACCCCAGGACTAGCGGGGGGAGTAGTGGAAGATACGCAGTATTTT. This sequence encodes CASTPGLAGGVVEDTQYF.

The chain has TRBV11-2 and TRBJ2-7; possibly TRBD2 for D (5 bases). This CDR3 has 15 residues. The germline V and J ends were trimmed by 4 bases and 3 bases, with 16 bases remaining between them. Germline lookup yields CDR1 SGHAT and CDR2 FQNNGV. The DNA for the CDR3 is TGTGCCAGCAGCTCTCACATAGCGTCTAACTACGAGCAGTACTTC. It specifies CASSSHIASNYEQYF.

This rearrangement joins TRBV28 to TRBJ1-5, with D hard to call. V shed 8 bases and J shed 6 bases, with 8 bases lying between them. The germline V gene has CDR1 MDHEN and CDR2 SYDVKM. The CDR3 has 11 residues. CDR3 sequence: CASGTTQPQHF. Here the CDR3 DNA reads TGTGCCAGCGGAACTACTCAGCCCCAGCATTTT.

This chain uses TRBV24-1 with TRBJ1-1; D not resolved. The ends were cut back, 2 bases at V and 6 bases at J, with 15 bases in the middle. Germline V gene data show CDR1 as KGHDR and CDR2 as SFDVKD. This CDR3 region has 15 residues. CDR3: CATSDSTGSAPEAFF. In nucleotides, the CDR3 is TGTGCCACCAGTGATTCGACTGGGTCGGCGCCTGAAGCTTTCTTT.

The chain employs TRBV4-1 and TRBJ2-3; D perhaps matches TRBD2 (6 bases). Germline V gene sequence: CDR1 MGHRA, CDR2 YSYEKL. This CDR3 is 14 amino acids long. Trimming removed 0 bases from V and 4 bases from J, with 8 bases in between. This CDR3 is CASSQESGADTQYF. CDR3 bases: TGCGCCAGCAGCCAAGAATCGGGGGCAGATACGCAGTATTTT.

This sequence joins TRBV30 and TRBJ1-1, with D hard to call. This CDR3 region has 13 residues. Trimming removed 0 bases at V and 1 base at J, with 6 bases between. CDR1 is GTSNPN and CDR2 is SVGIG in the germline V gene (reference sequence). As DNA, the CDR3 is TGTGCCTGGAGTGTACAGACGAACACTGAAGCTTTCTTT. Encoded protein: CAWSVQTNTEAFF. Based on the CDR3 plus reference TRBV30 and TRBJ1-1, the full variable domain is SQTIHQWPATLVQPVGSPLSLECTVEGTSNPNLYWYRQAAGRGLQLLFYSVGIGQISSEVPQNLSASRPQDRQFILSSKKLLLSDSGFYLCAWSVQTNTEAFFGQGTRLTVV.

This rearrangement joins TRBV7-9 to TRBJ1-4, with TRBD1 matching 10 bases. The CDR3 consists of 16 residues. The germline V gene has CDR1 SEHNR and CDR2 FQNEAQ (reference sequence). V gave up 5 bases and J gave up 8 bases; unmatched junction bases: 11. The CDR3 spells CASSPITGTGEEKLFF. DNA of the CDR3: TGTGCCAGCAGCCCCATCACCGGGACAGGGGAAGAAAAACTGTTTTTT.

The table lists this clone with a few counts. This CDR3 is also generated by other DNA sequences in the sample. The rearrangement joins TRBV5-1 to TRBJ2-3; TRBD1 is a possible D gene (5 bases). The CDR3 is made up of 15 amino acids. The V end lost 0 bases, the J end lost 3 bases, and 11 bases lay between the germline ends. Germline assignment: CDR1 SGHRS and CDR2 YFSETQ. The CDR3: CASSLADSSTDTQYF. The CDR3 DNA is TGCGCCAGCAGCTTGGCCGACAGTAGTACAGATACGCAGTATTTT.

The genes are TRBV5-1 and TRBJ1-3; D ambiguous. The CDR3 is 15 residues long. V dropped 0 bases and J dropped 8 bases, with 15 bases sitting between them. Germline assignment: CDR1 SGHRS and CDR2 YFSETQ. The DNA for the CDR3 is TGCGCCAGCAGCTTGGACTGGGGAGGGATATACACCATATATTTT. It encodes CASSLDWGGIYTIYF.

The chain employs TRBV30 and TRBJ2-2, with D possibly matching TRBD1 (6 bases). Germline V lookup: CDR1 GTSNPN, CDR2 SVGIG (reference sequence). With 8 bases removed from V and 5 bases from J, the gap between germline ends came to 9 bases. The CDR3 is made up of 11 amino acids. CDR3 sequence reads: CAGDRTGELFF. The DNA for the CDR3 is TGTGCCGGAGACAGGACCGGGGAGCTGTTTTTT.

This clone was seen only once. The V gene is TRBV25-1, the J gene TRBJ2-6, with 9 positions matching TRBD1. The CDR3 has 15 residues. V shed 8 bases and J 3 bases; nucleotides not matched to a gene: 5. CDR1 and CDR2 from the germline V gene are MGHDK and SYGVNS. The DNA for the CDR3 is TGTGCCAGCGCGGACAGGGGCGATGGGGCCAACGTCCTGACTTTC. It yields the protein CASADRGDGANVLTF.